This T cell receptor (beta chain) was identified in a study of shared clonotypes between healthy human individuals. Study findings and constraints: Generally, naive subsets (rather than memory subsets) showed larger estimated richness. It was the non-shared clonotypes that had lower generation probabilities than clonotypes shared by all four donors.

Sequencing was performed with immunoSEQ multiplex PCR; in TCRdb, only in-frame clones are kept and a portion is missing. The table has about 2.1 million clones, about 93% seen once; the top ten hold 1.5% to 2%. As regards this clone: Its antigen is unidentified.

Unmatched junction bases numbered 2, after V lost 2 bases and J lost 5 bases. This CDR3 is 14 amino acids long. Germline lookup yields CDR1 SQVTM and CDR2 ANQGSEA. CD8 cells classed as naive were CD45RO-negative and positively selected for CCR7, excluding terminally differentiated effector memory CD45RA+ cells. There were no recent acute infections or vaccinations among the donors, who were healthy HIV-negative adults. The sequenced sample consisted of naive CD8+ T cells from PBMCs. The receptor's source is a man aged 18 to 35 in good health. Some clones in this sample may be carry-over from other donors' samples. This chain joins TRBV29-1 and TRBJ2-1; TRBD2 matches 11 bases. The CDR3 DNA follows: TGCAGCGTTGAAATAGCGGGAGGGGACAATGAGCAGTTCTTC. This codes for CSVEIAGGDNEQFF.